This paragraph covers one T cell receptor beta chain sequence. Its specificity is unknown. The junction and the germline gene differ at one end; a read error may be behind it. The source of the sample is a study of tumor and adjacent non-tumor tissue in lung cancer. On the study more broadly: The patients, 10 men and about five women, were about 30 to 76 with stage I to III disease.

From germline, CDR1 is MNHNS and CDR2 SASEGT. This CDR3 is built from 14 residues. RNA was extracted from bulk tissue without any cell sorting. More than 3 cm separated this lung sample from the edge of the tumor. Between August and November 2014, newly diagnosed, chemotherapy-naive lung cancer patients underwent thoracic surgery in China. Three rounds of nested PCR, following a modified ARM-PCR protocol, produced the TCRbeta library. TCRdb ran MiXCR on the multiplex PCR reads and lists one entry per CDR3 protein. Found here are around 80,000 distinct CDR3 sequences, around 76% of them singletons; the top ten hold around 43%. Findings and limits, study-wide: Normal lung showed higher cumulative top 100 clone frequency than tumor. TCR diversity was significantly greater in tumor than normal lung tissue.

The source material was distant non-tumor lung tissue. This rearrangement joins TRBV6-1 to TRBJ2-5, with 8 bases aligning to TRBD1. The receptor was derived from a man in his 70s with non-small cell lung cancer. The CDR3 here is CASSGGQGKETQCF. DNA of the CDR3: TGTGCCAGCAGTGGTGGACAGGGAAAGGAGACCCAGTGCTTC.